These T cell receptor beta chains were read from a single sample in a study of blood T cell repertoires in COVID-19. The repertoire was sequenced with immunoSEQ multiplex PCR; TCRdb's copy has only in-frame clones and lacks some. The sample lists under 200,000 clones; about 88% were seen once. The sample comprised peripheral blood. These receptor sequences come from a man aged 35 to 55 with active or convalescent COVID-19. Both conserved end residues are trimmed from each CDR3. Fields, in order: D gene, J gene, CDR3 length, V gene, CDR3 protein. A D gene is named only where the DNA matches it firmly.

>NA|TRBJ1-1|13|TRBV2
ASSERSGNNTEAF
>TRBD1|TRBJ1-4|14|TRBV6-1
ASSEVLGGAGEKLF
>NA|TRBJ1-3|17|TRBV19
ASSIRIPGQIRSGNTIY
>NA|TRBJ1-1|9|TRBV29-1
SGRDITEAF
>TRBD2|TRBJ2-1|14|TRBV11-3
ASSPYSGRGTNEQF
>NA|TRBJ2-1|12|TRBV6-1
ASSDPTRHNEQF
>TRBD1|TRBJ2-7|14|TRBV5-6
ASSLGQTGVVGEQY
>NA|TRBJ1-1|11|TRBV19
ASTDSGLLEAF
>TRBD2|TRBJ2-7|11|TRBV19
ASSAGELYEQY
>NA|TRBJ1-2|9|TRBV2
ASSEKSGGT
>NA|TRBJ1-2|12|TRBV7-9
ASSSAGANYGYT
>NA|TRBJ1-6|12|TRBV25-1
ASSPGIYNSPLH
>TRBD1|TRBJ1-2|12|TRBV6-4
ASSDAGGAGGYT
>NA|TRBJ2-2|16|TRBV28
ASSSGRWQIANTGELF
>NA|TRBJ2-2|10|TRBV6-5
ASSSFTGELF
>NA|TRBJ2-1|12|TRBV2
ASSVGSSYNEQF
>TRBD1|TRBJ1-1|15|TRBV5-1
ASSLIGTGLRSNEAF
>NA|TRBJ1-4|13|TRBV5-5
ASSLGPSGDEKLF
>TRBD1|TRBJ2-7|15|TRBV2
ASGGWDRPSWGYEQY
>NA|TRBJ2-2|11|TRBV12-3/TRBV12-4
ASSLGGPGELF
>NA|TRBJ1-1|9|TRBV20-1
SARRNTEAF
>NA|TRBJ2-1|13|TRBV9
ASSTPGGVGHEQF